This T cell receptor (beta chain) was sequenced in a study of T cell clonality in common variable immunodeficiency. Study findings and constraints: T cell subpopulation sequencing would be needed to explain CVID clonality.

The CDR3 has 14 amino acids. Germline V gene data show CDR1 as SNHLY and CDR2 as FYNNEI. Trimming at V came to 8 bases and at J to 5 bases, leaving 6 bases not matched to a gene. The protocol was immunoSEQ multiplex PCR, while the TCRdb copy is restricted to in-frame clones and leaves out a portion. The profile covers around 45,000 clones, none occurring a single time. This clone came up many times. Its target is unknown. From the germline J gene comes the end of the CDR3, since the read stops 3 residues before it. Caucasian heritage predominated among both patients and controls. This receptor was taken from a person between 18 and 70 years old in good health. Sequencing was performed on peripheral blood mononuclear cells. The rearrangement joins TRBV2 to TRBJ2-5; 12 nucleotides match TRBD2. CDR3 region: CASPSGRAGETQYF. CDR3 bases read: TGTGCCAGCCCTAGCGGGAGGGCCGGGGAGACC. Variable domain in full (rest from reference TRBV2 and TRBJ2-5): EPEVTQTPSHQVTQMGQEVILRCVPISNHLYFYWYRQILGQKVEFLVSFYNNEISEKSEIFDDQFSVERPDGSNFTLKIRSTKLEDSAMYFCASPSGRAGETQYFGPGTRLLVL.